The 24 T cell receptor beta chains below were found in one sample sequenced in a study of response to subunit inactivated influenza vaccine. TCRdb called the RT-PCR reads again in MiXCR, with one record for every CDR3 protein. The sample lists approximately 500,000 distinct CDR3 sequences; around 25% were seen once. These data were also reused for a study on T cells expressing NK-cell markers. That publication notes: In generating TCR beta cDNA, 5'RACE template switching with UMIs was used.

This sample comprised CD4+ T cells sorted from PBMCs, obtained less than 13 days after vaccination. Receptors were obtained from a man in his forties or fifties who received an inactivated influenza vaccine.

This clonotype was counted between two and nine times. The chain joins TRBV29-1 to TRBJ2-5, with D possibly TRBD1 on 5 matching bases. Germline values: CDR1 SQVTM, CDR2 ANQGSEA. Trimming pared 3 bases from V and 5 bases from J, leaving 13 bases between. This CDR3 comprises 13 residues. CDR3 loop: CSVDRGQYETQYF. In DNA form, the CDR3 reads TGCAGCGTTGATAGAGGACAATATGAGACCCAGTACTTC. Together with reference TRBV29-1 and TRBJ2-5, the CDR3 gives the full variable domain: SAVISQKPSRDICQRGTSLTIQCQVDSQVTMMFWYRQQPGQSLTLIATANQGSEATYESGFVIDKFPISRPNLTFSTLTVSNMSPEDSSIYLCSVDRGQYETQYFGPGTRLLVL.

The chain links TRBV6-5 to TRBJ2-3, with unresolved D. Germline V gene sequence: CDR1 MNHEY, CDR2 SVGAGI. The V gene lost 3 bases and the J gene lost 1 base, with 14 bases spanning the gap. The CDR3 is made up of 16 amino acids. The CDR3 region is CASSYGGSLGTDTQYF. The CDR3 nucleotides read TGTGCCAGCAGTTATGGTGGGTCATTGGGCACAGATACGCAGTATTTT.

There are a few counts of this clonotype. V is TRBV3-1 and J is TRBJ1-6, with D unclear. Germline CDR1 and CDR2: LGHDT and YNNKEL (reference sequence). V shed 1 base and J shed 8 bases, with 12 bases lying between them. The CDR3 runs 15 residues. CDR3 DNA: TGTGCCAGCAGCCAAGTCGCCAGTTCGTATTCACCCCTCCACTTT. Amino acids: CASSQVASSYSPLHF. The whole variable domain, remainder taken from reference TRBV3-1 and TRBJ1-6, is DTAVSQTPKYLVTQMGNDKSIKCEQNLGHDTMYWYKQDSKKFLKIMFSYNNKELIINETVPNRFSPKSPDKAHLNLHINSLELGDSAVYFCASSQVASSYSPLHFGNGTRLTVT.

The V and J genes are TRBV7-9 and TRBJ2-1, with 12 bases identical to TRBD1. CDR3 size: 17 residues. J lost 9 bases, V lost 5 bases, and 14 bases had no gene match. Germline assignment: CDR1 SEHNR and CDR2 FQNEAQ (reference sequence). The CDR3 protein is CASSALRDRGQVGEQFF. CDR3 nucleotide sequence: TGTGCCAGCAGCGCACTCCGGGACAGGGGGCAAGTCGGTGAGCAGTTCTTC.

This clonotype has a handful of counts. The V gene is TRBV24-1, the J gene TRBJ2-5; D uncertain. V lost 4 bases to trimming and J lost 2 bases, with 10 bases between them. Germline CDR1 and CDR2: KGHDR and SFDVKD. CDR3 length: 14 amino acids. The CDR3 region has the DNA TGTGCCACCAGTGACGGTGGCACGCAAGAGACCCAGTACTTC. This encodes CATSDGGTQETQYF.

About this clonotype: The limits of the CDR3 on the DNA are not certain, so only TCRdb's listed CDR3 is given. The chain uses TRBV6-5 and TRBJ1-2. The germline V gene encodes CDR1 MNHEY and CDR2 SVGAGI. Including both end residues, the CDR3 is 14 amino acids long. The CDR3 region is CASSSSADNYGYTF.

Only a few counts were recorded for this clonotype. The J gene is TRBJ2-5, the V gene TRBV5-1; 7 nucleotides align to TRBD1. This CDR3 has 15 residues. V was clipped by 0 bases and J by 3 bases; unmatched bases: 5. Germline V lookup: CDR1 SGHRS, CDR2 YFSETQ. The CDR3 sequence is CASSLAWTGEETQYF. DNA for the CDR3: TGCGCCAGCAGCTTGGCCTGGACAGGTGAAGAGACCCAGTACTTC.

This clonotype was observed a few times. DNA of the CDR3: TGTGCCAGCAGTTTAGGCGGTTGGTGGAACGTTAGCACAGATACGCAGTATTTT. This encodes CASSLGGWWNVSTDTQYF. The chain combines TRBV28 with TRBJ2-3; D not certain. Trimming cost V 2 bases and J 0 bases, with 18 bases left between them. The length of the CDR3 is 18 residues. Germline V gives CDR1 MDHEN, CDR2 SYDVKM.

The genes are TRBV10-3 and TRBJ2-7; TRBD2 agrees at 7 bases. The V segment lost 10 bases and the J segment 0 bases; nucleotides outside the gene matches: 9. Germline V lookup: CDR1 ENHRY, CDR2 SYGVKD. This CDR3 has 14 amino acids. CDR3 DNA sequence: TGTGCCACCGAAACCGGGAGGAGCTCCTACGAGCAGTACTTC. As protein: CATETGRSSYEQYF.

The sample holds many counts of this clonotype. Written as DNA, the CDR3 is TGCGCCAGCAGCTCGGGACGCGGGGGACAAGAGACCCAGTACTTC. It translates to CASSSGRGGQETQYF. The rearrangement uses TRBV5-1 and TRBJ2-5; 7 bases fit TRBD2. The CDR3 is made up of 15 amino acids. The junction had 7 bases not matched to a gene; V was cut back by 3 bases and J by 2 bases. Germline V gives CDR1 SGHRS, CDR2 YFSETQ.

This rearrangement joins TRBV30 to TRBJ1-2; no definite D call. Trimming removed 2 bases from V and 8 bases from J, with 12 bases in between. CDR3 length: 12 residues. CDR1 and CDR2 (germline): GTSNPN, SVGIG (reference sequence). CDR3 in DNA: TGTGCCTGGAGTCCCCAGAGGTTCGGCTACACCTTC. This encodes CAWSPQRFGYTF.

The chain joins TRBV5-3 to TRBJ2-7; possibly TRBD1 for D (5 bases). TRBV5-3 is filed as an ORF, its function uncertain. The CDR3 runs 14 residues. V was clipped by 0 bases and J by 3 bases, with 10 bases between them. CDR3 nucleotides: TGTGCCAGAAGCTTGGTTTCAGGGAACTACGAGCAGTACTTC. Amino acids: CARSLVSGNYEQYF.

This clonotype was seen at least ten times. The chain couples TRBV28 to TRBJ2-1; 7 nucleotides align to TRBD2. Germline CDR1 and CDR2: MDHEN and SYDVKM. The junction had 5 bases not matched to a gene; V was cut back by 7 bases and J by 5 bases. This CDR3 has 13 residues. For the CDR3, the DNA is TGTGCCAGCAACGGGAGGCCCCACAATGAGCAGTTCTTC. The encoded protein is CASNGRPHNEQFF.

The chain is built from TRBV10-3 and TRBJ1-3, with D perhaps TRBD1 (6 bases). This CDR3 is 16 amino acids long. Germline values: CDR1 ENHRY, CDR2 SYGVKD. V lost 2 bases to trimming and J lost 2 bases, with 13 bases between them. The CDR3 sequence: CAISEHGGTTGNTIYF. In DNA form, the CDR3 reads TGTGCCATCAGTGAGCACGGCGGGACAACTGGAAACACCATATATTTT.

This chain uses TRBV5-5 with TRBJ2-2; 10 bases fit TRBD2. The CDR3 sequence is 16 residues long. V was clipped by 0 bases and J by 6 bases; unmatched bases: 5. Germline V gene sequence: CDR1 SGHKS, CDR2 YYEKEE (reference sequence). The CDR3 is CASSLAPSGSSGELFF. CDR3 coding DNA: TGTGCCAGCAGCTTGGCCCCTAGCGGGAGCTCCGGGGAGCTGTTTTTT. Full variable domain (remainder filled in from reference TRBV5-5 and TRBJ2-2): DAGVTQSPTHLIKTRGQQVTLRCSPISGHKSVSWYQQVLGQGPQFIFQYYEKEERGRGNFPDRFSARQFPNYSSELNVNALLLGDSALYLCASSLAPSGSSGELFFGEGSRLTVL.

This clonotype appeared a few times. The CDR3 nucleotides are TGTGCCAGCAGCTTATTAGGTCTAGCGGGGGGAGAGACCCAGTACTTC. Translating gives CASSLLGLAGGETQYF. The rearrangement links TRBV7-2 to TRBJ2-5; 11 nucleotides agree with TRBD2. The CDR3 consists of 16 residues. The V gene's germline CDR1 is SGHTA and CDR2 FQGNSA. The V gene end was trimmed by 2 bases and the J gene end by 4 bases; junction bases not matched to a gene: 6.

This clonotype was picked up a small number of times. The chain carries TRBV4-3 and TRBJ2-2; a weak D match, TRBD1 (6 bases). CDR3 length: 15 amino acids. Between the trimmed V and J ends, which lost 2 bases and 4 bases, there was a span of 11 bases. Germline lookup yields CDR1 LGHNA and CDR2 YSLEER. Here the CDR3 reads CASSQQGSGTGELFF. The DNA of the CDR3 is TGCGCCAGCAGCCAACAGGGGTCAGGCACCGGGGAGCTGTTTTTT.

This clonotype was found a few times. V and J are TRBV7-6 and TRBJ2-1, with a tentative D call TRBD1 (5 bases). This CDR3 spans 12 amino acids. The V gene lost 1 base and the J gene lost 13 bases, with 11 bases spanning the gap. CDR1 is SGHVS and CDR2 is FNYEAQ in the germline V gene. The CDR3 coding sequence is TGTGCCAGCAGCTTAGGCGACAGCCGACAGTTCTTC. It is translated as CASSLGDSRQFF.

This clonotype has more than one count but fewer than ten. As DNA, the CDR3 is TGCAGTGCTAGCCCCGGGGGCCCCGGGGCCAACGTCCTGACTTTC. Translation gives CSASPGGPGANVLTF. V gene TRBV20-1 combines with J gene TRBJ2-6; D assignment may be TRBD1 or TRBD2 (6 bases each). CDR3 length equals 15 residues. The V gene lost 3 bases and the J gene lost 4 bases, with 13 bases spanning the gap. Germline lookup yields CDR1 DFQATT and CDR2 SNEGSKA (reference sequence).

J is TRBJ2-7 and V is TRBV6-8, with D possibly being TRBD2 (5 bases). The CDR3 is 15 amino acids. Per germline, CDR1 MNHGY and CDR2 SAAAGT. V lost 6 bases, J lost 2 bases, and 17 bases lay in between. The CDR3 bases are TGTGCCAGCAGGGAACTTTGGGAGAACCCCTACGAGCAGTACTTC. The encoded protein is CASRELWENPYEQYF.

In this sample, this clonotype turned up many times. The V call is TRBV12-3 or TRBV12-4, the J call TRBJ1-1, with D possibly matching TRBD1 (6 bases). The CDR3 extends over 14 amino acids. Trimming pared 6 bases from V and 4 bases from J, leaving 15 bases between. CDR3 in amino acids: CASRTGQQATEAFF. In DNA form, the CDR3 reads TGTGCCAGCAGAACTGGACAGCAAGCCACTGAAGCTTTCTTT.

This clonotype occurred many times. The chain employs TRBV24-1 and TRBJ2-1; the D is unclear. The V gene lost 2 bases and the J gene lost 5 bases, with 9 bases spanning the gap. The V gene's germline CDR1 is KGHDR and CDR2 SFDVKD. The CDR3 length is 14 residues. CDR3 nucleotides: TGTGCCACCAGTGATTCTCGATACAACAATGAGCAGTTCTTC. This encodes CATSDSRYNNEQFF.

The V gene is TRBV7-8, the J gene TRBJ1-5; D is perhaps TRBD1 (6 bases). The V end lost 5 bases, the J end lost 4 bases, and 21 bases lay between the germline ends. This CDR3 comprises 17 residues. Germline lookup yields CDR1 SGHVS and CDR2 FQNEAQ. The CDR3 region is CASSTLWGGAGNQPQHF. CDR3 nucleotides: TGTGCCAGCAGCACCCTCTGGGGGGGGGCTGGTAATCAGCCCCAGCATTTT. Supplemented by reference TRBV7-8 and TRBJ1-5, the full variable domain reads GAGVSQSPRYKVAKRGQDVALRCDPISGHVSLFWYQQALGQGPEFLTYFQNEAQLDKSGLPSDRFFAERPEGSVSTLKIQRTQQEDSAVYLCASSTLWGGAGNQPQHFGDGTRLSIL.

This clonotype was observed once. Written as DNA, the CDR3 is TGTGCCAGCTCACCACTATCGGACAGTCCTTCCTACGAGCAGTACTTC. Its translation: CASSPLSDSPSYEQYF. V is TRBV18 and J is TRBJ2-7; possibly TRBD1 for D (6 bases). Germline lookup yields CDR1 KGHSH and CDR2 LQKENI. There are 16 residues in the CDR3. The ends were cut back, 1 base at V and 1 base at J, with 14 bases in the middle.